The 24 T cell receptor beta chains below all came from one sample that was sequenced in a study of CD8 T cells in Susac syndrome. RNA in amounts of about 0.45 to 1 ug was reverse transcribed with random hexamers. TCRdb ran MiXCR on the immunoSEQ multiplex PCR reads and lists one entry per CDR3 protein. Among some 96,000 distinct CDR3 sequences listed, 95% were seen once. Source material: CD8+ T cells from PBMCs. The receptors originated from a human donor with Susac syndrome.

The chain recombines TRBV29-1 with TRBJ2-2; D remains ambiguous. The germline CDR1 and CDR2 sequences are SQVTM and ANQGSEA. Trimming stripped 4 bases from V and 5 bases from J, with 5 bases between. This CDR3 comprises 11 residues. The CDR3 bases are TGCAGCGTTGGGGTAACCGGGGAGCTGTTTTTT. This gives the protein CSVGVTGELFF.

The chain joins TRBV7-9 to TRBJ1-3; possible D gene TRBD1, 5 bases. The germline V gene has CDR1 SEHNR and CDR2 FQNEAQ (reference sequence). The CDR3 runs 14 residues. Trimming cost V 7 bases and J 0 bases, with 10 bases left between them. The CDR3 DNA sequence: TGTGCCAGCACGGGGGAGACCTCTGGAAACACCATATATTTT. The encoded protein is CASTGETSGNTIYF. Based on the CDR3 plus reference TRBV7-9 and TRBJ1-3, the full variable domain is DTGVSQNPRHKITKRGQNVTFRCDPISEHNRLYWYRQTLGQGPEFLTYFQNEAQLEKSRLLSDRFSAERPKGSFSTLEIQRTEQGDSAMYLCASTGETSGNTIYFGEGSWLTVV.

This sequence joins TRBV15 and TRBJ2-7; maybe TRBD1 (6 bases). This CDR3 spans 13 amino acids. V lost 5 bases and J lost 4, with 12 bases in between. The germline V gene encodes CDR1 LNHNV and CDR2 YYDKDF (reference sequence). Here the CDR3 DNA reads TGTGCCACCAGCGACACCAGGGGTTACGAGCAGTACTTC. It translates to CATSDTRGYEQYF.

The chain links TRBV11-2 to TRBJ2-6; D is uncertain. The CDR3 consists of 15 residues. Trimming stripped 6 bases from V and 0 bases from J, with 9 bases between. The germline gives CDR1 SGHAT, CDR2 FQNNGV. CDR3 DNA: TGTGCCAGCAGATCCTGGGGCTCTGGGGCCAACGTCCTGACTTTC. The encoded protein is CASRSWGSGANVLTF.

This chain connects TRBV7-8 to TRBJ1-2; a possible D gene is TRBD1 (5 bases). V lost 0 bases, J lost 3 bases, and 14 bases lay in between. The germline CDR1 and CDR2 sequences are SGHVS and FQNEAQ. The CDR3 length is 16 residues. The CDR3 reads CASSLAESKGYYGYTF. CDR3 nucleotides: TGTGCCAGCAGCTTAGCGGAGTCGAAGGGGTACTATGGCTACACCTTC.

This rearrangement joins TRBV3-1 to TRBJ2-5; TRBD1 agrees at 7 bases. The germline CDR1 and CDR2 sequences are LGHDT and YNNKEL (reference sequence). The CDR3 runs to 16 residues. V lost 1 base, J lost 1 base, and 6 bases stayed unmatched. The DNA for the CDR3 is TGTGCCAGCAGCCAAGTGCAGGACAGGCTCCAAGAGACCCAGTACTTC. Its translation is CASSQVQDRLQETQYF.

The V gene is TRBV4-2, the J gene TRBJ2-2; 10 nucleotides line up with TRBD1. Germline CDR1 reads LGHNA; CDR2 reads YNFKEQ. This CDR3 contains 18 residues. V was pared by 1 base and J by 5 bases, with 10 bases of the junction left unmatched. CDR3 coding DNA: TGTGCCAGCAGCCAAGGAGTCGGCGGGACAGGGGAAACCGGGGAGCTGTTTTTT. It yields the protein CASSQGVGGTGETGELFF.

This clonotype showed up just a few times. DNA of the CDR3: TGTGCCAGCAGCCAGGACCGTTGGGCTTTCTTT. Its translation is CASSQDRWAFF. The chain employs TRBV12-3 or TRBV12-4 and TRBJ1-1; D uncertain. CDR3 size: 11 residues. V was trimmed by 6 bases and J by 11 bases, leaving 13 bases between them.

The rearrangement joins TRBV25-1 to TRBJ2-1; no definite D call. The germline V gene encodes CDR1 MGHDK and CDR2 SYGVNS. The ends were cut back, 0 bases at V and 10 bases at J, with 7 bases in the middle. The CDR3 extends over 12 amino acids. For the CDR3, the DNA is TGTGCCAGCAGTGAATATCTGGGGGAGCAGTTCTTC. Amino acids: CASSEYLGEQFF. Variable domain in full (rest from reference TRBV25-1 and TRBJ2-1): EADIYQTPRYLVIGTGKKITLECSQTMGHDKMYWYQQDPGMELHLIHYSYGVNSTEKGDLSSESTVSRIRTEHFPLTLESARPSHTSQYLCASSEYLGEQFFGPGTRLTVL.

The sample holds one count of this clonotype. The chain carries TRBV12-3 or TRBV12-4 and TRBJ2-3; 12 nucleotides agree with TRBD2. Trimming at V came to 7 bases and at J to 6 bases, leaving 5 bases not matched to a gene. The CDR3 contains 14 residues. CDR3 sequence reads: CASTMGTSGDTQYF. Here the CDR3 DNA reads TGTGCCAGCACCATGGGGACTAGCGGGGATACGCAGTATTTT.

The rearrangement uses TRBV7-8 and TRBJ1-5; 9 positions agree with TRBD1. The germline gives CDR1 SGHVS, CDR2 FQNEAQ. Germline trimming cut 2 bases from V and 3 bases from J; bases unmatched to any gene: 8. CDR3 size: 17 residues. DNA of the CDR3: TGTGCCAGCAGCTTAAGGGGGGACAGGGTCCTCAATCAGCCCCAGCATTTT. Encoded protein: CASSLRGDRVLNQPQHF. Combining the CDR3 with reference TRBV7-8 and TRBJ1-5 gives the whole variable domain GAGVSQSPRYKVAKRGQDVALRCDPISGHVSLFWYQQALGQGPEFLTYFQNEAQLDKSGLPSDRFFAERPEGSVSTLKIQRTQQEDSAVYLCASSLRGDRVLNQPQHFGDGTRLSIL.

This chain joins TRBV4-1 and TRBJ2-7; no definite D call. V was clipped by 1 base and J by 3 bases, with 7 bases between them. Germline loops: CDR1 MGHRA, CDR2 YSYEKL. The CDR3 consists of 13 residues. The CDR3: CASSQAPGYEQYF. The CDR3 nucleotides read TGCGCCAGCAGCCAAGCTCCGGGCTACGAGCAGTACTTC.

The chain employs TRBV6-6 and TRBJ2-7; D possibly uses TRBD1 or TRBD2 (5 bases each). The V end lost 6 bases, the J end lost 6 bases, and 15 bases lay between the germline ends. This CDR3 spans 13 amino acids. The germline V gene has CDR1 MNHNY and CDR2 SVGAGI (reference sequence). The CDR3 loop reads CASRPGGGGEQYF. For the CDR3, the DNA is TGTGCCAGCAGGCCCGGAGGTGGGGGCGAGCAGTACTTC.

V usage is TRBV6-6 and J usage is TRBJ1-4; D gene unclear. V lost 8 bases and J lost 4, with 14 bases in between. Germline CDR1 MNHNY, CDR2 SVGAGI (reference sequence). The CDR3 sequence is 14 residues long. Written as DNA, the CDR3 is TGTGCCAGCCTTCGCGGCGGTCATAATGAAAAACTGTTTTTT. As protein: CASLRGGHNEKLFF.

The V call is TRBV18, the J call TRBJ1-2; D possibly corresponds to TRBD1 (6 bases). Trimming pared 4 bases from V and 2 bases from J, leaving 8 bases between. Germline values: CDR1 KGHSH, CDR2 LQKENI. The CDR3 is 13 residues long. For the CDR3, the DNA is TGTGCCAGCTCACAAGACAGGAACTATGGCTACACCTTC. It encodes CASSQDRNYGYTF.

CDR3 in DNA: TGTGCCAGCAGCCACAAGGGGGGCTATGAGCAGTTCTTC. Encoded protein: CASSHKGGYEQFF. This chain links TRBV14 with TRBJ2-1, with D perhaps given as TRBD1 or TRBD2 (6 bases each). Germline CDR1 reads SGHDN; CDR2 reads FVKESK. The CDR3 is 13 amino acids. V was trimmed by 3 bases and J by 8 bases, leaving 11 bases between them.

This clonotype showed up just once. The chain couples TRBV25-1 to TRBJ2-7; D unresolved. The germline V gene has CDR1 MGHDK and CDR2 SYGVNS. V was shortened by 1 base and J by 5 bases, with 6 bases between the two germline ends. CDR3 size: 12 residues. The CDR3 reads CASSEFGNEQYF. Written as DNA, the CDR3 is TGTGCCAGCAGTGAATTTGGTAACGAGCAGTACTTC.

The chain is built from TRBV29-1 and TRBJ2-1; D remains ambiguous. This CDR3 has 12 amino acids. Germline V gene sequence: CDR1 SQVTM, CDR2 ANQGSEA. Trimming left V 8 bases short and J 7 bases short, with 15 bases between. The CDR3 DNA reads TGCAGCCTTAATAAGGGCCCAAATGAGCAGTTCTTC. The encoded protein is CSLNKGPNEQFF.

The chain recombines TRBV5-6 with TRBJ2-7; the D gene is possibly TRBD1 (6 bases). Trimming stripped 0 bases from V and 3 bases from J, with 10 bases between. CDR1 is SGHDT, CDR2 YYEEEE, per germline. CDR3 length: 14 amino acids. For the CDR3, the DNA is TGTGCCAGCAGCTTGGAGGGACACGTCTACGAGCAGTACTTC. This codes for CASSLEGHVYEQYF. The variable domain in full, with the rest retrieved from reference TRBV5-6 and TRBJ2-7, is DAGVTQSPTHLIKTRGQQVTLRCSPKSGHDTVSWYQQALGQGPQFIFQYYEEEERQRGNFPDRFSGHQFPNYSSELNVNALLLGDSALYLCASSLEGHVYEQYFGPGTRLTVT.

The CDR3 region is CASSFPRKSYNEQFF. CDR3 in DNA: TGTGCCAGCAGCTTCCCCCGGAAGTCCTACAATGAGCAGTTCTTC. The chain is built from TRBV7-9 and TRBJ2-1, with unresolved D. The CDR3 totals 15 residues. With 3 bases removed from V and 1 base from J, the gap between germline ends came to 10 bases. Germline CDR1 reads SEHNR; CDR2 reads FQNEAQ (reference sequence).

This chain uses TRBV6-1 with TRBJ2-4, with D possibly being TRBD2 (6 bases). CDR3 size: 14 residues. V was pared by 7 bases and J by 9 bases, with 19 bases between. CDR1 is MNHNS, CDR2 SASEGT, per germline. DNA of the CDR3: TGTGCCAGCAAATACGCGGGAACCTTGACCATTCAGTACTTC. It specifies CASKYAGTLTIQYF.

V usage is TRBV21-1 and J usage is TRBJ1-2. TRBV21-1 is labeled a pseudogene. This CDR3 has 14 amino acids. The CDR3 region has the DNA TGTGCCAGCAGCAGGTCAATACGGCGGGATGGCTACACCTTC. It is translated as CASSRSIRRDGYTF.

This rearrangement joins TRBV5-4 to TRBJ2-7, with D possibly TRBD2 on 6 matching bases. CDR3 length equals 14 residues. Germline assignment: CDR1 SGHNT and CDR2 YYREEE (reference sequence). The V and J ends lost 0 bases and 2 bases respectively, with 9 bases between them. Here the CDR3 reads CASSLAGGTYEQYF. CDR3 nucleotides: TGTGCCAGCAGCTTGGCAGGCGGGACCTACGAGCAGTACTTC.

The CDR3 bases are TGCGCCAGCAGTCAGCCCCGGACAGGGGAGGAGGAGCAGTACTTC. This sequence encodes CASSQPRTGEEEQYF. The V gene is TRBV23-1, the J gene TRBJ2-7, with TRBD1 identical over 9 bases. TRBV23-1 is an ORF for which the function is uncertain. The CDR3 runs to 15 residues. V trimming: 3 bases; J trimming: 7 bases; junction bases outside the gene matches: 10.